This T cell receptor (beta chain) was captured by sequencing in a study of regulatory T cells in long-lasting Graves disease. Construction of TCR beta libraries relied on iRepertoire HTBI primers and on Arm-PCR targeting CDR3 regions. Each CDR3 protein gets one entry after TCRdb re-called the multiplex PCR reads with MiXCR. The data contain about 460,000 distinct CDR3 sequences, 20% to 25% of them seen just once; the ten biggest clones take up about 12%. Looked up from germline, CDR1 is SGHRS and CDR2 is YFSETQ. V was pared by 4 bases and J by 5 bases, with 12 bases between. The CDR3 sequence is 13 residues long. Documented time point: persistent/refractory GD, antithyroid drugs over 5 years with positive TRAb. RNA isolated from PBMCs was used to make the TCR library. Graves' disease diagnoses used American Thyroid Association guidelines. EDTA tubes collected approximately 10 milliliters of peripheral blood.

Regarding the study as a whole: Since the sample size was small, accuracy may have been reduced. Patients with persistent disease showed a bias toward TRBV28, TRBJ1-2 and TRBJ2-5.

The sample holds a few counts of this clonotype. Its specificity is unknown. The receptor comes from a female donor with Graves disease. The sample consisted of peripheral blood mononuclear cells (PBMCs), taken when the disease was refractory, from a patient treated with antithyroid drugs. This chain links TRBV5-1 with TRBJ1-2; possible D gene TRBD1, 5 bases. CDR3 nucleotides: TGCGCCAGCAGCCTCGGGACTCTTTATGGCTACACCTTC. This sequence encodes CASSLGTLYGYTF.